These 10 T cell receptor beta chains were sequenced from one sample in a study of cytomegalovirus exposure and HLA in healthy donors. PCR amplification relied on 60 Vbeta primers (plus 13 Jbeta primers). Some clones are missing from TCRdb's copy, which holds only in-frame ones; the method was immunoSEQ multiplex PCR. The table has roughly 190,000 clones, roughly a tenth seen once. Sequences were obtained from PBMCs. These receptor sequences come from a woman aged 30 to 39 in good health and CMV-seropositive.

This clone turned up a few times. The chain is built from TRBV9 and TRBJ2-1; D is unresolved. Germline V lookup: CDR1 SGDLS, CDR2 YYNGEE. V was trimmed by 0 bases and J by 2 bases, leaving 6 bases between them. The CDR3 extends over 14 amino acids. CDR3 sequence reads: CASSVGTTYNEQFF. CDR3 nucleotide sequence: TGTGCCAGCAGCGTAGGTACTACCTACAATGAGCAGTTCTTC. Variable domain in full (rest from reference TRBV9 and TRBJ2-1): DSGVTQTPKHLITATGQRVTLRCSPRSGDLSVYWYQQSLDQGLQFLIQYYNGEERAKGNILERFSAQQFPDLHSELNLSSLELGDSALYFCASSVGTTYNEQFFGPGTRLTVL.

This clone came up a few times. This sequence joins TRBV5-4 and TRBJ2-1; TRBD2 matches at 9 bases. There are 15 residues in the CDR3. Germline assignment: CDR1 SGHNT and CDR2 YYREEE (reference sequence). V shed 4 bases and J 6 bases; nucleotides not matched to a gene: 8. DNA for the CDR3: TGTGCCAGCAGCCCCGGGACTAGCATCAGCAATGAGCAGTTCTTC. Its translation: CASSPGTSISNEQFF.

The genes are TRBV11-2 and TRBJ2-7; D is perhaps TRBD2 (6 bases). The germline V gene encodes CDR1 SGHAT and CDR2 FQNNGV. The CDR3 totals 16 residues. Trimming took off 0 bases at V and 0 bases at J, with 12 bases between the two ends. CDR3 in amino acids: CASSLESSVSSYEQYF. DNA for the CDR3: TGTGCCAGCAGCTTAGAGTCTAGCGTCAGCTCCTACGAGCAGTACTTC.

This clone was observed a few times. The chain couples TRBV19 to TRBJ2-7, with a weak D call TRBD2 (5 bases). CDR1 LNHDA and CDR2 SQIVND come from the germline V gene (reference sequence). Trimming took 3 bases from V and 5 from J, leaving 8 bases between them. The CDR3 loop spans 12 amino acids. CDR3 protein: CASSMRVDEQYF. In DNA, the CDR3 is TGTGCCAGTAGTATGAGGGTCGACGAGCAGTACTTC.

The table lists this clone with a few counts. The chain employs TRBV5-1 and TRBJ1-1; a possible D gene is TRBD1 (5 bases). CDR3 length: 15 amino acids. The germline V gene encodes CDR1 SGHRS and CDR2 YFSETQ. V shed 0 bases and J shed 0 bases, with 9 bases lying between them. CDR3 protein: CASSLAGHLNTEAFF. In DNA form, the CDR3 reads TGCGCCAGCAGCTTGGCTGGACACTTGAACACTGAAGCTTTCTTT.

This rearrangement joins TRBV19 to TRBJ1-1; a possible D gene is TRBD1 (5 bases). Germline V gene lookup returns CDR1 LNHDA and CDR2 SQIVND (reference sequence). The ends were cut back, 7 bases at V and 6 bases at J, with 12 bases in the middle. The CDR3 runs to 12 residues. The CDR3 here is CASISPGSEAFF. CDR3 bases: TGTGCCAGTATATCGCCAGGGTCTGAAGCTTTCTTT.

This chain links TRBV23-1 with TRBJ1-5; TRBD1 might be the D (6 bases). TRBV23-1 is an ORF for which the function is uncertain. The V gene lost 0 bases and the J gene lost 7 bases, with 10 bases spanning the gap. This CDR3 has 14 amino acids. The chain's CDR3 is CASSQSTGFQPQHF. Written as DNA, the CDR3 is TGCGCCAGCAGTCAATCAACAGGGTTCCAGCCCCAGCATTTT.

The chain has TRBV7-9 and TRBJ2-3; weak D call: TRBD1 (7 bases). The germline V gene encodes CDR1 SEHNR and CDR2 FQNEAQ (reference sequence). The CDR3 is 18 residues long. The ends were cut back, 1 base at V and 2 bases at J, with 19 bases in the middle. The CDR3: CASSLGAGGSGYTDTQYF. The DNA for the CDR3 is TGTGCCAGCAGCTTAGGCGCAGGGGGTAGCGGTTACACAGATACGCAGTATTTT.

J is TRBJ2-7 and V is TRBV10-3; the D gene is possibly TRBD2 (6 bases). CDR1 and CDR2 (germline): ENHRY, SYGVKD. The CDR3 is made up of 13 amino acids. Trimming removed 5 bases at V and 2 bases at J, with 10 bases between. The CDR3 DNA reads TGTGCCATCAGTACTCTAGCGCCCTACGAGCAGTACTTC. It yields the protein CAISTLAPYEQYF.

This sequence joins TRBV6-4 and TRBJ1-5, with unresolved D. The CDR3 loop spans 13 amino acids. In germline, CDR1 is MRHNA, CDR2 SNTAGT. Trimming shortened V by 3 bases and J by 6 bases, and 9 bases separated the two germline ends. CDR3 DNA: TGTGCCAGCAGTGAAAAGGGAGGTCAGCCCCAGCATTTT. Amino acid sequence: CASSEKGGQPQHF.